The T cell receptor (beta chain) under discussion was sequenced for a study of T cells in Graves' hyperthyroidism and ophthalmopathy. V was pared by 0 bases and J by 5 bases, with 7 bases between. Germline V CDR1 and CDR2: SGHTA, FQGNSA. There are 13 residues in the CDR3. Disease duration under 2 months; hyperthyroidism patients were aged 18 to 65. Uncontrolled infection, other autoimmune disease, pregnancy and lactation each barred patients from inclusion. PBMCs were sourced from more than 9 ml fresh peripheral blood. What was amplified from RNA transcripts were TCR beta CDR3 regions. First-round RT-PCR of the TCR CDR3 relied on the HTBI primer set. Via MiXCR, TCRdb re-called the multiplex PCR reads, giving one row per CDR3 protein. The table has around 450,000 distinct CDR3 sequences, around a sixth seen once.

The chain recombines TRBV7-2 with TRBJ1-2; D remains ambiguous. The sequenced sample was blood. This clonotype was sampled from a woman aged 18-29 years with Graves' hyperthyroidism. CDR3 in DNA: TGTGCCAGCAGCTTAGCCCAGCAGTATGGCTACACCTTC. This sequence encodes CASSLAQQYGYTF.